These T cell receptor beta chains were read from a single sample in a study of T cell repertoires in cytomegalovirus infection. Each CDR3 protein gets one entry after TCRdb re-called the reads with MiXCR. The profile covers about 310,000 distinct CDR3 sequences, with about 8.8% appearing a single time and around 2.4% taken by the ten largest. Sequenced input: PBMCs. The receptors derive from a human donor in good health (CMV status not recorded). Some clones in this sample may be carry-over from other donors' samples. The CDR3 runs from the conserved cysteine through the conserved F or W. The D gene is left open where the match is weak. Not every row has a clone size; where given, it reads once, few, many or a size class.

len: 15
v_gene: TRBV10-3
j_gene: TRBJ2-1
abundance: NA
d_gene: NA
CDR3aa: CAIKSPGAAYNEQFF
CDR3nt: TGTGCCATCAAATCGCCGGGGGCCGCCTACAATGAGCAGTTCTTC

len: 11
v_gene: TRBV20-1
j_gene: TRBJ2-1
abundance: many
d_gene: NA
CDR3aa: CSARTHNEQFF
CDR3nt: TGCAGTGCTAGGACTCACAATGAGCAGTTCTTC

len: 12
v_gene: TRBV7-2
j_gene: TRBJ2-5
abundance: few
d_gene: NA
CDR3aa: CASSHSQGTQYF
CDR3nt: TGTGCCAGCAGCCATTCTCAAGGGACCCAGTACTTC

len: 17
v_gene: TRBV4-2
j_gene: TRBJ2-1
abundance: many
d_gene: NA
CDR3aa: CASSQDTKLAPYNEQFF
CDR3nt: TGTGCCAGCAGCCAAGATACAAAACTAGCCCCCTACAATGAGCAGTTCTTC

len: 15
v_gene: TRBV3-1
j_gene: TRBJ2-1
abundance: many
d_gene: NA
CDR3aa: CASSQGARSYNEQFF
CDR3nt: TGTGCCAGCAGCCAGGGGGCCCGCTCCTACAATGAGCAGTTCTTC

len: 12
v_gene: TRBV7-2
j_gene: TRBJ2-1
abundance: medium-sized
d_gene: NA
CDR3aa: CASSSSRGAQFF
CDR3nt: TGTGCCAGCAGCTCGTCCCGGGGGGCTCAGTTCTTC

len: 12
v_gene: TRBV6-2/TRBV6-3
j_gene: TRBJ2-1
abundance: many
d_gene: NA
CDR3aa: CASSTSYNEQFF
CDR3nt: TGTGCCAGCAGCACGTCATACAATGAGCAGTTCTTC

len: 17
v_gene: TRBV2
j_gene: TRBJ2-2
abundance: NA
d_gene: TRBD2
CDR3aa: CASSEASGGPNTGELFF
CDR3nt: TGTGCCAGCAGTGAAGCGAGCGGGGGGCCAAACACCGGGGAGCTGTTTTTT

len: 16
v_gene: TRBV7-9
j_gene: TRBJ1-1
abundance: many
d_gene: TRBD1
CDR3aa: CASSLASTGVPTEAFF
CDR3nt: TGTGCCAGCAGCTTAGCTAGTACAGGGGTACCCACTGAAGCTTTCTTT

len: 12
v_gene: TRBV28
j_gene: TRBJ1-6
abundance: many
d_gene: NA
CDR3aa: CASSFKGSPLHF
CDR3nt: TGTGCCAGCAGTTTCAAGGGCTCACCCCTCCACTTT

len: 14
v_gene: TRBV27
j_gene: TRBJ2-2
abundance: many
d_gene: TRBD2
CDR3aa: CASSFLRGGGELFF
CDR3nt: TGTGCCAGCAGTTTCCTGCGGGGGGGCGGGGAGCTGTTTTTT

len: 16
v_gene: TRBV7-9
j_gene: TRBJ1-5
abundance: many
d_gene: NA
CDR3aa: CASSLESPLSNQPQHF
CDR3nt: TGTGCCAGCAGCTTAGAATCTCCCCTTAGCAATCAGCCCCAGCATTTT

len: 17
v_gene: TRBV19
j_gene: TRBJ2-1
abundance: many
d_gene: TRBD2
CDR3aa: CASSIVARGGSSQEQFF
CDR3nt: TGTGCCAGTAGTATTGTGGCTCGCGGGGGGTCTAGCCAGGAGCAGTTCTTC

len: 14
v_gene: TRBV19
j_gene: TRBJ1-3
abundance: once
d_gene: NA
CDR3aa: CASRPGNSGNTIYF
CDR3nt: TGTGCCAGTAGGCCCGGGAACTCTGGAAACACCATATATTTT

len: 11
v_gene: TRBV29-1
j_gene: TRBJ2-7
abundance: many
d_gene: NA
CDR3aa: CSIMVGYEQYF
CDR3nt: TGCAGCATCATGGTCGGGTACGAGCAGTACTTC

len: 15
v_gene: TRBV2
j_gene: TRBJ1-1
abundance: NA
d_gene: NA
CDR3aa: CASSPREGMNTEAFF
CDR3nt: TGTGCCAGCAGTCCCAGGGAGGGTATGAACACTGAAGCTTTCTTT

len: 14
v_gene: TRBV29-1
j_gene: TRBJ1-5
abundance: many
d_gene: NA
CDR3aa: CSVAQGGNSQPQHF
CDR3nt: TGCAGCGTTGCACAGGGAGGGAATAGTCAGCCCCAGCATTTT

len: 15
v_gene: TRBV10-3
j_gene: TRBJ2-1
abundance: many
d_gene: NA
CDR3aa: CAISESLTLLHEQFF
CDR3nt: TGTGCCATCAGTGAATCCCTGACACTACTGCATGAGCAGTTCTTC

len: 16
v_gene: TRBV9
j_gene: TRBJ2-1
abundance: NA
d_gene: NA
CDR3aa: CASSVAGVISYNEQFF
CDR3nt: TGTGCCAGCAGCGTAGCGGGAGTGATCTCCTACAATGAGCAGTTCTTC

len: 14
v_gene: TRBV2
j_gene: TRBJ2-5
abundance: NA
d_gene: NA
CDR3aa: CACLGGLVVETQYF
CDR3nt: TGTGCCTGTCTTGGGGGGCTCGTGGTAGAGACCCAGTACTTC

len: 15
v_gene: TRBV29-1
j_gene: TRBJ2-1
abundance: few
d_gene: TRBD2
CDR3aa: CSVLRLAGGYNEQFF
CDR3nt: TGCAGCGTCTTACGCCTAGCGGGGGGTTACAATGAGCAGTTCTTC

len: 16
v_gene: TRBV7-3
j_gene: TRBJ2-3
abundance: many
d_gene: TRBD2
CDR3aa: CASSQGLALNTDTQYF
CDR3nt: TGTGCCAGCAGCCAAGGACTAGCGCTTAACACAGATACGCAGTATTTT

len: 16
v_gene: TRBV7-6
j_gene: TRBJ2-1
abundance: many
d_gene: NA
CDR3aa: CASSSYSRSSYNEQFF
CDR3nt: TGTGCCAGCAGCTCCTACAGCCGAAGCTCCTACAATGAGCAGTTCTTC

len: 13
v_gene: TRBV7-6
j_gene: TRBJ2-5
abundance: many
d_gene: TRBD1
CDR3aa: CASSPRQGETQYF
CDR3nt: TGTGCCAGCAGCCCCCGACAGGGAGAGACCCAGTACTTC

len: 15
v_gene: TRBV7-2
j_gene: TRBJ2-1
abundance: many
d_gene: TRBD2
CDR3aa: CASSSSGGLANEQFF
CDR3nt: TGTGCCAGCAGCTCCAGCGGGGGACTGGCCAATGAGCAGTTCTTC

len: 16
v_gene: TRBV4-3
j_gene: TRBJ2-5
abundance: many
d_gene: TRBD1
CDR3aa: CASSQDWGTAQETQYF
CDR3nt: TGCGCCAGCAGCCAAGATTGGGGGACAGCCCAAGAGACCCAGTACTTC

len: 14
v_gene: TRBV20-1
j_gene: TRBJ1-2
abundance: many
d_gene: NA
CDR3aa: CSAIADLGATGYTF
CDR3nt: TGCAGTGCTATAGCGGACCTAGGGGCTACCGGCTACACCTTC

len: 15
v_gene: TRBV7-2
j_gene: TRBJ2-3
abundance: many
d_gene: TRBD2
CDR3aa: CASSLRAGRGDTQYF
CDR3nt: TGTGCCAGCAGCTTACGAGCGGGGAGGGGAGATACGCAGTATTTT

len: 13
v_gene: TRBV7-3
j_gene: TRBJ2-5
abundance: many
d_gene: NA
CDR3aa: CASSLTFRETQYF
CDR3nt: TGTGCCAGCAGCTTAACCTTTAGGGAGACCCAGTACTTC

len: 14
v_gene: TRBV29-1
j_gene: TRBJ2-2
abundance: NA
d_gene: TRBD1
CDR3aa: CSADRTGNTGELFF
CDR3nt: TGCAGCGCTGACCGGACAGGGAACACCGGGGAGCTGTTTTTT

len: 15
v_gene: TRBV7-2
j_gene: TRBJ1-6
abundance: many
d_gene: TRBD1
CDR3aa: CASSLTGQAVAPLHF
CDR3nt: TGTGCCAGCAGCTTGACGGGACAGGCCGTTGCACCCCTCCACTTT

len: 16
v_gene: TRBV28
j_gene: TRBJ1-2
abundance: many
d_gene: NA
CDR3aa: CASSLQVYRNNYGYTF
CDR3nt: TGTGCCAGCAGCTTACAAGTTTACAGAAATAACTATGGCTACACCTTC

len: 15
v_gene: TRBV2
j_gene: TRBJ2-6
abundance: many
d_gene: NA
CDR3aa: CASSPYRVGANVLTF
CDR3nt: TGTGCCAGCAGTCCGTACAGGGTTGGGGCCAACGTCCTGACTTTC

len: 14
v_gene: TRBV7-8
j_gene: TRBJ2-7
abundance: many
d_gene: NA
CDR3aa: CASSPSDGTYEQYF
CDR3nt: TGTGCCAGCAGCCCCTCGGACGGTACTTACGAGCAGTACTTC

len: 15
v_gene: TRBV28
j_gene: TRBJ1-5
abundance: many
d_gene: NA
CDR3aa: CASNPAGGGNQPQHF
CDR3nt: TGTGCCAGCAACCCGGCAGGCGGTGGCAATCAGCCCCAGCATTTT

len: 14
v_gene: TRBV7-8
j_gene: TRBJ2-3
abundance: many
d_gene: NA
CDR3aa: CASSPDHNTDTQYF
CDR3nt: TGTGCCAGCAGCCCCGACCACAACACAGATACGCAGTATTTT

len: 16
v_gene: TRBV7-9
j_gene: TRBJ2-1
abundance: NA
d_gene: TRBD2
CDR3aa: CASSLDSGGHYNEQFF
CDR3nt: TGTGCCAGCAGCTTAGATAGCGGGGGGCACTACAATGAGCAGTTCTTC

len: 12
v_gene: TRBV29-1
j_gene: TRBJ2-3
abundance: many
d_gene: NA
CDR3aa: CSVGDLADTQYF
CDR3nt: TGCAGCGTTGGGGACTTAGCAGATACGCAGTATTTT

len: 12
v_gene: TRBV12-3/TRBV12-4
j_gene: TRBJ2-3
abundance: NA
d_gene: NA
CDR3aa: CASSYRLDTQYF
CDR3nt: TGTGCCAGCAGTTACAGATTGGATACGCAGTATTTT

len: 16
v_gene: TRBV5-4
j_gene: TRBJ1-4
abundance: few
d_gene: TRBD1
CDR3aa: CASSLGGQAGNEKLFF
CDR3nt: TGTGCCAGCAGCTTGGGGGGACAGGCCGGTAATGAAAAACTGTTTTTT

len: 15
v_gene: TRBV7-2
j_gene: TRBJ2-2
abundance: many
d_gene: TRBD2
CDR3aa: CASSFGGVDTGELFF
CDR3nt: TGTGCCAGCAGCTTCGGGGGGGTTGACACCGGGGAGCTGTTTTTT

len: 16
v_gene: TRBV28
j_gene: TRBJ2-1
abundance: many
d_gene: TRBD2
CDR3aa: CASSLRGGGARNEQFF
CDR3nt: TGTGCCAGCAGTTTACGGGGCGGGGGGGCCCGGAATGAGCAGTTCTTC

len: 14
v_gene: TRBV2
j_gene: TRBJ1-1
abundance: many
d_gene: NA
CDR3aa: CASTHPGTSTEAFF
CDR3nt: TGTGCCAGCACCCATCCAGGGACGTCCACTGAAGCTTTCTTT

len: 12
v_gene: TRBV28
j_gene: TRBJ1-5
abundance: NA
d_gene: NA
CDR3aa: CASRRSGQPQHF
CDR3nt: TGTGCCAGCAGACGCTCCGGACAGCCCCAGCATTTT

len: 13
v_gene: TRBV29-1
j_gene: TRBJ2-4
abundance: few
d_gene: NA
CDR3aa: CSVRGLAKNIQYF
CDR3nt: TGCAGCGTCCGGGGATTAGCCAAAAACATTCAGTACTTC